This T cell receptor beta chain comes out of a study of T cell responses to AZD1222 COVID-19 vaccine. Generated by immunoSEQ multiplex PCR, the TCRdb table keeps only in-frame clones and is missing some. The sample has 80,000 or so clones; roughly 80% are singletons. As concerns this clone: Its antigen is as yet unknown.

CDR3 length: 16 amino acids. V gave up 3 bases and J gave up 3 bases; unmatched junction bases: 8. Germline lookup yields CDR1 MGHDK and CDR2 SYGVNS. The study's findings and limits: The donor group comprised mostly white British people and more females; the analysis possibly underestimated clonal diversity. Nearly half of spike-specific TCRs reportedly target unmutated variant regions. Recipients of two AZD1222 doses showed rising Spike-specific TCR breadth and depth. The study identified only 6 or 7 AZD1222 recipients as seropositive at baseline.

The receptor comes from an adult who received the MenACWY meningococcal vaccine as a control. The input for sequencing was peripheral blood, taken 28 days after the second dose of the MenACWY control vaccine. J is TRBJ1-5 and V is TRBV25-1; 7 bases align to TRBD1. CDR3 nucleotide sequence: TGTGCCAGCAGTGATGGGCGCAGGGGGGCCAATCAGCCCCAGCATTTT. Protein sequence: CASSDGRRGANQPQHF.